A selection of T cell receptor beta chains follows, all from one sample in a study of technical replicates of blood from several donors. Sequencing was performed with immunoSEQ multiplex PCR; in TCRdb, only in-frame clones are kept and a portion is missing. This table has tens of thousands of clones, 95% appearing once. Material: T cells isolated from PBMCs. The receptors were sampled from a human donor in good health. The CDR3 runs from the conserved cysteine through the conserved F or W. D genes are given only for firm matches. A clone size is listed for some rows: how often the clone was seen (once, few, many), or a class if it is expanded.

cdr3_nt	cdr3_aa	clone_size	d_call	v_call	cdr3_length	j_call
TGCGCCAGCAGCTTGGGTCAGGGGGGTATTGGCGAGCAGTACTTC	CASSLGQGGIGEQYF	-	-	TRBV5-1	15	TRBJ2-7
TGTGCCAGCAGTTTAGGCGGCAGGGAGGACGAGCAGTACTTC	CASSLGGREDEQYF	-	-	TRBV27	14	TRBJ2-7
TGTGCCAGCAGCCTTGGTCTACTGAGCTACGAGCAGTACTTC	CASSLGLLSYEQYF	-	-	TRBV7-9	14	TRBJ2-7
TGTGCCTGGAGCGGGACTAGCCTCTACAATGAGCAGTTCTTC	CAWSGTSLYNEQFF	once	TRBD2	TRBV30	14	TRBJ2-1
TGTGCCAGCAGCGCAGAGGACAGGTTAACCCAAGAGACCCAGTACTTC	CASSAEDRLTQETQYF	-	TRBD1	TRBV9	16	TRBJ2-5
TGTGCCTGCCGCGGTTGGGGTGGGGCTGGCTACACCTTC	CACRGWGGAGYTF	-	-	TRBV30	13	TRBJ1-2
TGTGCCAGCAGCTTAGAGGCCCTAGCCCTAAGCTCCTACAATGAGCAGTTCTTC	CASSLEALALSSYNEQFF	-	-	TRBV7-7	18	TRBJ2-1
TGTGCCAGCAGCTCCATAAGGACAGACTACTCTGGGGCCAACGTCCTGACTTTC	CASSSIRTDYSGANVLTF	-	-	TRBV11-2	18	TRBJ2-6
TGCGCCAGCAGTGGTTCCGGGGTACCAAAGCAGTTCTTC	CASSGSGVPKQFF	-	-	TRBV10-1	13	TRBJ2-1
TGTGCCAGTGGCGAACAGGGGGGCACTGAAGCTTTCTTT	CASGEQGGTEAFF	-	TRBD1	TRBV19	13	TRBJ1-1
TGCAGCGTTGTAGCGGTTCGCTCCTACGAGCAGTACTTC	CSVVAVRSYEQYF	-	-	TRBV29-1	13	TRBJ2-7
TGTGCCAGCTCTAGGACTTACAGTTCACCCCTCCACTTT	CASSRTYSSPLHF	once	-	TRBV2	13	TRBJ1-6
TGTGCCAGCAGTAGTACCGGGACAGGGAACTATGGCTACACCTTC	CASSSTGTGNYGYTF	few	TRBD1	TRBV13	15	TRBJ1-2
TGTGCCACCAGCAGAGGAGGGGGGGCCCCCCGTGAGCAGTTCTTC	CATSRGGGAPREQFF	-	-	TRBV15	15	TRBJ2-1
TGTGCCAGCAGCCCCCCCCCTCCTGAGGGGCAGTACTTC	CASSPPPPEGQYF	-	-	TRBV6-6	13	TRBJ2-7
TGTGCCACCAGCAGTGAGCGCCCGGGATACTACAATGAGCAGTTCTTC	CATSSERPGYYNEQFF	-	-	TRBV15	16	TRBJ2-1
TGTGCCTGGACGCCCGGACTAGCGGGGGCCTACGAGCAGTACTTC	CAWTPGLAGAYEQYF	-	TRBD2	TRBV30	15	TRBJ2-7
TGTGCCAGCAGCTCTCCTTTTGCGGCGGGGCCCTATGGCTACACCTTC	CASSSPFAAGPYGYTF	-	-	TRBV7-8	16	TRBJ1-2
TGTGCCAGCAGCGTATCTGGGACAGGATTCGGAATAGATGGCTACACCTTC	CASSVSGTGFGIDGYTF	-	TRBD1	TRBV9	17	TRBJ1-2
TGTGCCAGCAGGACGACAGGGGGCGGTTCCTACGAGCAGTACTTC	CASRTTGGGSYEQYF	-	TRBD1	TRBV6-5	15	TRBJ2-7
TGTGCCAGTAGTCTTACTAGCAACAATGAGCAGTTCTTC	CASSLTSNNEQFF	-	-	TRBV19	13	TRBJ2-1
TGTGCCAGCAGTATTGGACAGGGGCGAAGAGAGCTGTTTTTT	CASSIGQGRRELFF	once	TRBD1	TRBV28	14	TRBJ2-2
TGTGCCAGCAGCCAAGATCCGGCTAGCGGGGCAGAGACCCAGTACTTC	CASSQDPASGAETQYF	-	TRBD2	TRBV4-2	16	TRBJ2-5
TGTGCTAGTGGTTTGGAATTTCGGAACACTGAAGCTTTCTTT	CASGLEFRNTEAFF	-	-	TRBV12-5	14	TRBJ1-1
TGTGCCAGCAGCTTGGTCCCCGGGGGTGATCAGCCCCAGCATTTT	CASSLVPGGDQPQHF	-	-	TRBV5-8	15	TRBJ1-5
TGCGCCAGCAGCTTGTTAGGACAAAACAATGAGCAGTTCTTC	CASSLLGQNNEQFF	-	-	TRBV5-1	14	TRBJ2-1
TGTGCCAGCAGCCAACTAACGGACTCCTGGAGGGGCACAGATACGCAGTATTTT	CASSQLTDSWRGTDTQYF	-	-	TRBV14	18	TRBJ2-3
TGTGCCAGCGGGCTTTGGGGGGATGCCGGAAACACCATATATTTT	CASGLWGDAGNTIYF	-	-	TRBV6-5	15	TRBJ1-3
TGTGCCAGCAGCCCCGGACAAGTGGAAGATCAGCCCCAGCATTTT	CASSPGQVEDQPQHF	-	-	TRBV5-8	15	TRBJ1-5
TGTGCCAGCCAAGCTCAGGCCGGAAAGGAGACCCAGTACTTC	CASQAQAGKETQYF	-	-	TRBV7-2	14	TRBJ2-5
TGTGCCAGCAGACCCGTGATCCAGGCTAACTATGGCTACACCTTC	CASRPVIQANYGYTF	once	-	TRBV27	15	TRBJ1-2
TGTGCCAGCAGTTACTCCCAGTCTAATGAAAAACTGTTTTTT	CASSYSQSNEKLFF	-	-	TRBV6-5	14	TRBJ1-4
TGTGCCAGCAGTGAATGTGGGGGGGGGACCGAAACCGACGAGCAGTACTTC	CASSECGGGTETDEQYF	-	TRBD2	TRBV6-1	17	TRBJ2-7
TGTGCCAGCAGCGTACTAGATAACCACGAGCAGTACTTC	CASSVLDNHEQYF	-	-	TRBV9	13	TRBJ2-7
TGTGCCAGCAGCTTAAGTTCGGGGGGTAGGAACACTGAAGCTTTCTTT	CASSLSSGGRNTEAFF	-	-	TRBV7-9	16	TRBJ1-1
TGTGCCAGCAGTGAAGGCCGACTAGCCTGCGAGCAGTACTTC	CASSEGRLACEQYF	-	TRBD2	TRBV2	14	TRBJ2-7
TGTGCCGTTTCTGGACTCCCCCCAGATACGCAGTATTTT	CAVSGLPPDTQYF	-	-	TRBV2	13	TRBJ2-3
TGTGCCGGAGGGGGCGTTGGGGCTTTAAGGGTTAGCACAGATACGCAGTATTTT	CAGGGVGALRVSTDTQYF	-	-	TRBV30	18	TRBJ2-3
TGTGCCAGTAGTATGGCTGTGGGGGGTGACGAGCAGTACTTC	CASSMAVGGDEQYF	-	-	TRBV19	14	TRBJ2-7
TGTGCCAGTACGTCGTCGGGACTAGCGGGATTCTACGAGCAGTACTTC	CASTSSGLAGFYEQYF	-	TRBD2	TRBV27	16	TRBJ2-7
TGTGCCAGCAGCAGGGACAGCAGCACAGATACGCAGTATTTT	CASSRDSSTDTQYF	-	TRBD1	TRBV5-4	14	TRBJ2-3
TGCGCCAGCAGCCAAGTAGGACAGGGCCGATACGAGCAGTACTTC	CASSQVGQGRYEQYF	-	TRBD1	TRBV4-1	15	TRBJ2-7
TGTGCCAGCAGCCAGGGGGGGCAGGGACAGGGCTATGGCTACACCTTC	CASSQGGQGQGYGYTF	-	TRBD1	TRBV7-9	16	TRBJ1-2
TGCGCCAGCAGTCCGACGGCAGGGTTCACCGGGGAGCTGTTTTTT	CASSPTAGFTGELFF	once	-	TRBV10-2	15	TRBJ2-2
TGTGCCAGCAGCGTTTCCGATGGGGTAGTCCAGGGGGCCCTCCACTTT	CASSVSDGVVQGALHF	-	TRBD1	TRBV9	16	TRBJ1-6
TGCGCCAGCAGCCACCTGACAGAAGCTTTCTTT	CASSHLTEAFF	-	-	TRBV4-1	11	TRBJ1-1
TGTGCCAGCAGCTTAGGGCAGGCCTTCTCCTACGAGCAGTACTTC	CASSLGQAFSYEQYF	-	-	TRBV11-1	15	TRBJ2-7
TGTGCCAGCAGCCACGAAGGGGGCGGGTACAATGAGCAGTTCTTC	CASSHEGGGYNEQFF	-	TRBD1	TRBV13	15	TRBJ2-1
TGCAGCGCCCCCGAGGAGCCCGACGTTGAAGCTTTCTTT	CSAPEEPDVEAFF	once	-	TRBV29-1	13	TRBJ1-1
TGTGCCAGCAGCCCTCACCCCCGGCGGGAGCGTTACACTGAAGCTTTCTTT	CASSPHPRRERYTEAFF	-	-	TRBV11-3	17	TRBJ1-1
TGCGCCAGCAGCTTGGCACAGGGGGCCAACGTCCTGACTTTC	CASSLAQGANVLTF	-	-	TRBV5-1	14	TRBJ2-6
TGTGCCAGCAGCTTCCCAGGCCCCTACTATGGCTACACCTTC	CASSFPGPYYGYTF	once	-	TRBV7-9	14	TRBJ1-2